This TCR beta chain was captured by sequencing in a study of CD8 T cells in ankylosing spondylitis. The CDR3 length is 12 residues. V trimming: 7 bases; J trimming: 8 bases; junction bases outside the gene matches: 4. For TCR beta, libraries came from quantitative 5'-RACE with molecular barcodes. TCRdb passed the 5' RACE reads through MiXCR, listing each CDR3 protein once. The sample yields under 250,000 distinct CDR3 sequences, 32% seen once. Of note for this clonotype: Its antigen is still unknown.

Points from the study as a whole: Prior literature has documented some motif variants in synovial fluid and blood from reactive arthritis. Peripheral blood held disease-linked clones only at relatively low frequency, and these were CD8+. In ankylosing spondylitis patients, matched synovial fluid reportedly showed significant enrichment of disease-linked clones.

Sequencing was performed on blood, either unsorted or a sorted T cell fraction (not recorded which). This TCR came from a male donor with ankylosing spondylitis or in good health (not recorded which). The chain combines TRBV12-3 or TRBV12-4 with TRBJ1-1; 10 positions match TRBD1. CDR3 residues: CASTPGQGEAFF. The CDR3 nucleotides read TGTGCCAGCACTCCGGGACAGGGGGAAGCTTTCTTT.